This T cell receptor (beta chain) was obtained from a study of vaccination effects on CD4 cells after COVID-19. Notes on the study in general: Vaccine- and infection-induced clones showed marked clonal contraction late following vaccination.

Antigen-specific CD4+ T cells were first expanded with viral peptide pools by the ViraFEST assay and only then sequenced. Cultured cells yielded isolated CD4+ T cells after about ten days. No vaccinee had earlier SARS-CoV-2 infection, and nucleocapsid antibodies were negative. Half-medium replacement with IL-2 medium occurred on days 3 and 7. Notes on this clone: The antigen is not known.

Assay used: immunoSEQ multiplex PCR; TCRdb lists only in-frame clones, some missing. Among tens of thousands of clones listed, 80% were seen once. The receptor comes from a human donor who received a COVID-19 vaccine. Sequencing was performed on CD4+ T cells from PBMCs cultured with SARS-CoV-2 spike peptides, taken before COVID-19 vaccination.

CDR3 loop: CASSYPGFSSQYF. The CDR3 nucleotides are TGTGCCAGCAGTTACCCAGGCTTTTCCTCCCAGTACTTC. V is TRBV6-2 or TRBV6-3 and J is TRBJ2-4; D call uncertain. V was trimmed by 2 bases and J by 13 bases, leaving 15 bases between them. The CDR3 extends over 13 amino acids. Germline V gives CDR1 MNHEY, CDR2 SVGEGT.